This T cell receptor beta chain is drawn from a study of graft-versus-host responses after intestinal transplantation. The study, taken as a whole, reports: Marrow from the recipient contained GvH clones, some of which had appeared first in ileum or blood.

Germline-derived CDR1 and CDR2 are ENHRY and SYGVKD. Trimming cost V 4 bases and J 0 bases; bases outside gene matches: 3. The CDR3 is made up of 17 amino acids. Concerning this clone itself: Its matching antigen is unknown.

The method was immunoSEQ multiplex PCR; TCRdb's version includes in-frame clones alone and lacks a portion of them. This repertoire shows tens of thousands of clones, around 83% found once; its top ten account for roughly 18%. This chain joins TRBV10-3 and TRBJ2-3; 14 bases fit TRBD2. Material: unstimulated CD8+ T cells sorted from spleen or lymph node cells, obtained before intestinal transplant. The sequence was obtained from a human donor who received an intestinal transplant. The CDR3 region has the DNA TGTGCCATCAGTGGGGGGACTAGCGGGAGCAGCACAGATACGCAGTATTTT. It specifies CAISGGTSGSSTDTQYF.